These T cell receptor beta chains were read from a single sample in a study of T cell repertoires in cytomegalovirus infection. TCRdb recomputed calls from the reads with MiXCR, one row per CDR3 protein. The sample carries under 300,000 distinct CDR3 sequences, around an eighth recorded once. Specimen: PBMCs. These receptors came from a human donor in good health (CMV status not recorded). Some clones in this sample may be carry-over from other donors' samples. Both conserved end residues are part of each CDR3. D genes are given only for firm matches. Clone size, where shown, is once, few, many, or a class for clones that have expanded.

d_gene,v_gene,j_gene,abundance,CDR3nt,CDR3aa
TRBD2,TRBV4-3,TRBJ2-7,few,TGCGCCAGCAGCCAACTGACTAGCGGGAGCGGCGAGCAGTACTTC,CASSQLTSGSGEQYF
TRBD1,TRBV6-1,TRBJ1-1,many,TGTGCCAGCAGTGACCCGGGACAGGGTGTTTTGAACACTGAAGCTTTCTTT,CASSDPGQGVLNTEAFF
NA,TRBV2,TRBJ1-4,few,TGTGCCAGCAGGGCGACAGCAACTAATGAAAAACTGTTTTTT,CASRATATNEKLFF
NA,TRBV7-2,TRBJ1-4,many,TGTGCCAGCAGCTTGCAGGGGCTGGCTAATGAAAAACTGTTTTTT,CASSLQGLANEKLFF
NA,TRBV6-1,TRBJ1-1,many,TGTGCCAGCAGACGACGCACATGGAGCGCGGCGGGGGTGGACACTGAAGCTTTCTTT,CASRRRTWSAAGVDTEAFF
NA,TRBV3-1,TRBJ1-1,few,TGTGCCAGCAGCCAAGATCTTAAAGAAAAAGCTTTCTTT,CASSQDLKEKAFF
NA,TRBV6-2/TRBV6-3,TRBJ2-1,many,TGTGCCAGCAGTGCCCTAGCGTCTGAGCAGTTCTTC,CASSALASEQFF
NA,TRBV7-3,TRBJ1-1,few,TGTGCCAGCAGCTCGGGACGAATCGGCACTGAAGCTTTCTTT,CASSSGRIGTEAFF
TRBD2,TRBV11-3,TRBJ2-1,many,TGTGCCAGCAGCCCGAGGAGCAGCGGGGGGGGTTCCTACAATGAGCAGTTCTTC,CASSPRSSGGGSYNEQFF
NA,TRBV11-2,TRBJ2-2,many,TGTGCCAGCAGTTCCCTCTTATCGAACACCGGGGAGCTGTTTTTT,CASSSLLSNTGELFF
NA,TRBV28,TRBJ1-4,NA,TGTGCCAGCAGTCCGCTAGGGGGGAAGGATGAAAAACTGTTTTTT,CASSPLGGKDEKLFF
TRBD1,TRBV12-3/TRBV12-4,TRBJ1-3,NA,TGTGCCAGCAGTCCGGGACAGGGGATATCCTCTGGAAACACCATATATTTT,CASSPGQGISSGNTIYF
NA,TRBV29-1,TRBJ1-1,few,TGCAGCGTTGGTCCGGGTTGGCCCATGAACACTGAAGCTTTCTTT,CSVGPGWPMNTEAFF
TRBD2,TRBV7-2,TRBJ2-5,many,TGTGCCAGCAGATGGGGGGGAGGCGAAGAGACCCAGTACTTC,CASRWGGGEETQYF
NA,TRBV18,TRBJ1-1,few,TGTGCCAGCTCACGACAGTACTCAAAGAACACTGAAGCTTTCTTT,CASSRQYSKNTEAFF
TRBD1,TRBV12-3/TRBV12-4,TRBJ1-1,many,TGTGCCAGCAGTGGGGGACAGGGGGGCACTGAAGCTTTCTTT,CASSGGQGGTEAFF
NA,TRBV25-1,TRBJ1-5,few,TGTGCCAGCAGTGAATCGGGGTCGGGAAATCAGCCCCAGCATTTT,CASSESGSGNQPQHF
TRBD1,TRBV7-7,TRBJ2-3,many,TGTGCCAGCAGCCGGGACAGATTTACAGATACGCAGTATTTT,CASSRDRFTDTQYF
NA,TRBV7-2,TRBJ2-7,NA,TGTGCCAGCAGTCCGTGCTACGAGCAGTACTTC,CASSPCYEQYF
NA,TRBV5-1,TRBJ2-2,few,TGCGCCAGCAGCTTGTCGGATGCCGGGGAGCTGTTTTTT,CASSLSDAGELFF
NA,TRBV28,TRBJ1-1,few,TGTGCCAGCAGTTTGGTATGGGGTGGGGCTTTCTTT,CASSLVWGGAFF
TRBD2,TRBV7-2,TRBJ2-5,many,TGTGCCAGCAGCCTGGGACTAGCGGGAGGCCAAGAGACCCAGTACTTC,CASSLGLAGGQETQYF
TRBD1,TRBV14,TRBJ1-4,many,TGTGCCAGCAGCCAAGGTGGGACAGCTAATGAAAAACTGTTTTTT,CASSQGGTANEKLFF
TRBD2,TRBV2,TRBJ2-5,few,TGTGCCAGCAACCTAGCGGAAGAGACCCAGTACTTC,CASNLAEETQYF
NA,TRBV7-2,TRBJ1-2,many,TGTGCCAGCAGTTTGGGGGGAGGGGCCGGCTACACCTTC,CASSLGGGAGYTF
TRBD2,TRBV29-1,TRBJ2-1,NA,TGCAGCGTTGGGAACGGGGGGGTATTAGAGCAGTTCTTC,CSVGNGGVLEQFF
NA,TRBV7-7,TRBJ2-1,many,TGTGCCAGCAGCTTAGAGGTCCGCAAGGAGCAGTTCTTC,CASSLEVRKEQFF